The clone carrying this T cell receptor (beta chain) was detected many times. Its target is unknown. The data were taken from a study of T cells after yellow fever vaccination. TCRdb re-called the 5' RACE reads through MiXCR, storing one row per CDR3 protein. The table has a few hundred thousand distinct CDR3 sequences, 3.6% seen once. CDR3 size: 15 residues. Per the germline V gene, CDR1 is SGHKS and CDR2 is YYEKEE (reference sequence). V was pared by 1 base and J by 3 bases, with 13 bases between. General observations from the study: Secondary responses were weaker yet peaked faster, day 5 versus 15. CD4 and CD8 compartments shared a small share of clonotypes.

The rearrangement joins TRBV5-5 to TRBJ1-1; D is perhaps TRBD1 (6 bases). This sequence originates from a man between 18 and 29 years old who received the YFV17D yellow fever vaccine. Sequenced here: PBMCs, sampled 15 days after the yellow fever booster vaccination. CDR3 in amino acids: CASSLSGGEDTEAFF. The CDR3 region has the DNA TGTGCCAGCAGCTTGTCCGGGGGCGAGGACACTGAAGCTTTCTTT.